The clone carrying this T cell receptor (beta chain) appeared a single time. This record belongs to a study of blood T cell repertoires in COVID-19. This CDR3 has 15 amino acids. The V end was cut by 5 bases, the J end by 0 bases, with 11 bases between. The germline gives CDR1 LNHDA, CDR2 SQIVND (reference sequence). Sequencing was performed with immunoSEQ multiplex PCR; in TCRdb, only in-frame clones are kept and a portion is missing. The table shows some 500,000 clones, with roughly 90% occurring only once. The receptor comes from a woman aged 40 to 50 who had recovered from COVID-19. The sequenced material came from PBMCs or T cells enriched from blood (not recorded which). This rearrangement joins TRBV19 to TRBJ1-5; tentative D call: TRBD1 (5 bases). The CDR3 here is CASSEQEYSNQPQHF. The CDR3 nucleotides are TGTGCCAGTAGTGAACAGGAGTATAGCAATCAGCCCCAGCATTTT.